Listed below are T cell receptor beta chains from one sample, sequenced in a study of shared clonotypes between healthy human individuals. Profiled with immunoSEQ multiplex PCR; TCRdb holds only in-frame clones, not every one. The sample lists approximately 110,000 clones; around 66% were seen once. The sample taken for sequencing was memory CD8+ T cells sorted from blood. The receptors here all came from a woman aged 30 to 39 in good health. Both conserved end residues are part of each CDR3.

J gene: TRBJ1-1
V gene: TRBV27
CDR3 protein: CASSSQGGPEAFF

J gene: TRBJ1-1
V gene: TRBV19
CDR3 protein: CASSLGGLGTEAFF

J gene: TRBJ1-5
V gene: TRBV11-1
CDR3 protein: CASSPTGAGNQPQHF

J gene: TRBJ1-2
V gene: TRBV4-1
CDR3 protein: CASSHYPRQGGCGYTF

J gene: TRBJ1-1
V gene: TRBV6-6
CDR3 protein: CASSTRIGWNTEAFF

J gene: TRBJ1-2
V gene: TRBV27
CDR3 protein: CASSSRTVGNYGYTF

J gene: TRBJ1-5
V gene: TRBV6-5
CDR3 protein: CASIRIRGEQPQHF

J gene: TRBJ2-1
V gene: TRBV5-5
CDR3 protein: CASSLGPTFGNEQFF

J gene: TRBJ2-1
V gene: TRBV4-1
CDR3 protein: CASSQVKFLGLDRNEQFF

J gene: TRBJ2-3
V gene: TRBV5-1
CDR3 protein: CASSPAEGHTDTQYF

J gene: TRBJ2-5
V gene: TRBV5-6
CDR3 protein: CASSLRGRWKETQYF

J gene: TRBJ2-7
V gene: TRBV25-1
CDR3 protein: CASSDPLSYEQYF

J gene: TRBJ1-1
V gene: TRBV5-8
CDR3 protein: CASSLQSGLRTTEAFF

J gene: TRBJ2-4
V gene: TRBV28
CDR3 protein: CASRLLAGAKNIQYF

J gene: TRBJ2-7
V gene: TRBV13
CDR3 protein: CASSLRIGDPPYEQYF

J gene: TRBJ2-5
V gene: TRBV5-4
CDR3 protein: CASSWKTGQETQYF

J gene: TRBJ2-7
V gene: TRBV7-9
CDR3 protein: CASGSGSPYEQYF

J gene: TRBJ2-2
V gene: TRBV6-6
CDR3 protein: CASSDGTGDTGELFF

J gene: TRBJ2-1
V gene: TRBV7-7
CDR3 protein: CASSLYESSYNEQFF

J gene: TRBJ1-3
V gene: TRBV7-9
CDR3 protein: CASSQIGGSRNTIYF

J gene: TRBJ1-2
V gene: TRBV4-3
CDR3 protein: CASSPTGTANYGYTF

J gene: TRBJ2-7
V gene: TRBV19
CDR3 protein: CASSIIPGQAYEQYF

J gene: TRBJ1-2
V gene: TRBV4-1
CDR3 protein: CASSPSPPNYGYTF

J gene: TRBJ1-1
V gene: TRBV5-4
CDR3 protein: CASSLEGVGWAEAFF

J gene: TRBJ2-7
V gene: TRBV16
CDR3 protein: CASSQQGHLVYEQYF

J gene: TRBJ2-7
V gene: TRBV2
CDR3 protein: CASPKTRDVTYEQYF

J gene: TRBJ2-7
V gene: TRBV28
CDR3 protein: CASRTGTYEQYF